This entry features one T cell receptor (beta chain) sequence. How the authors handled the data: Scientists estimated how many nucleated cells there were by amplifying reference gene primers. TCRdb's table, derived via immunoSEQ multiplex PCR, lists solely in-frame clones and lacks some. Clone size and the V and J calls come from that table; the DNA yielded D and trimming. The data contain some 80,000 clones, 81% of them singletons. The data stem from a study of blood T cell repertoires in COVID-19. Study-level background: From the United States, Italy and Spain came samples of acute and convalescent COVID-19. Sample material is recorded as cDNA or gDNA derived from T cells, B-cell-depleted T cells, or PBMCs.

The CDR3 spans 17 residues. J gave up 6 bases and V 5 bases, and 15 bases lay outside the gene matches. CDR1 and CDR2 from the germline V gene are KGHSH and LQKENI. Sequencing input: peripheral blood. This receptor was identified in a man older than 75 with acute or convalescent COVID-19. V usage is TRBV18 and J usage is TRBJ2-1; TRBD2 matches at 8 bases. The chain's CDR3 is CASSSTGTSLNINEQFF. For the CDR3, the DNA is TGTGCCAGCTCATCTACCGGGACTAGTCTGAATATCAATGAGCAGTTCTTC.